The 25 T cell receptor beta chains below all came from one sample that was sequenced in a study of human CD8 memory T cell subsets. The authors made TCR beta libraries using UMI-labeled 5' RACE. Reanalyzing the 5' RACE reads, TCRdb keeps one entry per CDR3 protein, without DNA. In total, the table holds over 6,500 distinct CDR3 sequences. The sample taken for sequencing was CD8+ stem-like memory T cells (TSCM and TCM) sorted from PBMCs. Regarding subset: stem-like memory CD8 T cells (TSTEM), CCR7+ PD-1- TIGIT-. The receptors here all came from a human donor in good health.

The J gene is TRBJ2-1, the V gene TRBV18; no DNA is available, so the TRBD2 call from TCRdb remains unchecked. This CDR3 is built from 15 residues. Germline lookup yields CDR1 KGHSH and CDR2 LQKENI. CDR3 residues: CASSPGLAGGDEQFF.

This clonotype registers medium-sized by frequency. The chain couples TRBV28 to TRBJ2-7; there is no DNA to check the TCRdb D call of TRBD1. This CDR3 is 15 amino acids long. From germline, CDR1 is MDHEN and CDR2 SYDVKM. The CDR3 reads CASSLGGTPSYEQYF.

The V call is TRBV13, the J call TRBJ2-5. The germline V gene has CDR1 PRHDT and CDR2 FYEKMQ (reference sequence). This CDR3 contains 12 residues. CDR3: CASSLVGETQYF. Complete variable domain (other parts from reference TRBV13 and TRBJ2-5): AAGVIQSPRHLIKEKRETATLKCYPIPRHDTVYWYQQGPGQDPQFLISFYEKMQSDKGSIPDRFSAQQFSDYHSELNMSSLELGDSALYFCASSLVGETQYFGPGTRLLVL.

This chain links TRBV19 with TRBJ1-5. The CDR3 runs to 15 residues. Germline CDR1 LNHDA, CDR2 SQIVND (reference sequence). The CDR3 sequence: CASSPTSGPNQPQHF.

This CDR3 reads CASSLGGEQFF. The rearrangement joins TRBV7-9 to TRBJ2-1; TCRdb's assignment of TRBD1 cannot be checked, as there is no DNA. The CDR3 consists of 11 residues. In germline, CDR1 is SEHNR, CDR2 FQNEAQ (reference sequence). Looking up the rest from reference TRBV7-9 and TRBJ2-1 gives the full variable domain: DTGVSQNPRHKITKRGQNVTFRCDPISEHNRLYWYRQTLGQGPEFLTYFQNEAQLEKSRLLSDRFSAERPKGSFSTLEIQRTEQGDSAMYLCASSLGGEQFFGPGTRLTVL.

Measured by frequency, this clonotype is medium-sized (0.01 to 0.1%). The chain employs TRBV28 and TRBJ2-3; checking the TCRdb D call of TRBD2 is not possible without DNA. Germline V CDR1 and CDR2: MDHEN, SYDVKM. CDR3 length: 19 residues. The CDR3 is CASSFEGFWTSGSTDTQYF.

This chain connects TRBV19 to TRBJ2-1; as DNA is missing, the TRBD2 call by TCRdb cannot be tested. CDR1 LNHDA and CDR2 SQIVND come from the germline V gene (reference sequence). This CDR3 has 13 residues. The CDR3 loop reads CASHLAGYNEQFF. The whole variable domain, remainder taken from reference TRBV19 and TRBJ2-1, is DGGITQSPKYLFRKEGQNVTLSCEQNLNHDAMYWYRQDPGQGLRLIYYSQIVNDFQKGDIAEGYSVSREKKESFPLTVTSAQKNPTAFYLCASHLAGYNEQFFGPGTRLTVL.

V is TRBV10-3 and J is TRBJ1-1; there is no DNA to check the TCRdb D call of TRBD1. This CDR3 contains 15 residues. The germline V gene encodes CDR1 ENHRY and CDR2 SYGVKD. The CDR3 here is CAISGTQGWNTEAFF.

This sequence joins TRBV7-9 and TRBJ2-7; the D call from TCRdb, TRBD1, cannot be confirmed without DNA. Germline loops: CDR1 SEHNR, CDR2 FQNEAQ (reference sequence). The CDR3 loop spans 15 amino acids. The CDR3 here is CASSPRDLSSYEQYF. The full variable domain, rest sourced from reference TRBV7-9 and TRBJ2-7, is DTGVSQNPRHKITKRGQNVTFRCDPISEHNRLYWYRQTLGQGPEFLTYFQNEAQLEKSRLLSDRFSAERPKGSFSTLEIQRTEQGDSAMYLCASSPRDLSSYEQYFGPGTRLTVT.

The V and J genes are TRBV20-1 and TRBJ2-7. Germline V CDR1 and CDR2: DFQATT, SNEGSKA (reference sequence). This CDR3 spans 12 amino acids. CDR3 region: CSARDGGYEQYF.

By frequency, this clonotype registers medium-sized. The gene calls are TRBV5-5 and TRBJ2-7; without DNA, the TCRdb call of TRBD2 cannot be checked. Per germline, CDR1 SGHKS and CDR2 YYEKEE (reference sequence). The CDR3 covers 15 residues. The CDR3 reads CASSGTSGGASEQYF. The full variable domain, with the rest looked up from reference TRBV5-5 and TRBJ2-7, is DAGVTQSPTHLIKTRGQQVTLRCSPISGHKSVSWYQQVLGQGPQFIFQYYEKEERGRGNFPDRFSARQFPNYSSELNVNALLLGDSALYLCASSGTSGGASEQYFGPGTRLTVT.

The gene calls are TRBV30 and TRBJ2-7; TCRdb reports TRBD1, a call that lacks DNA to check it against. Germline V CDR1 and CDR2: GTSNPN, SVGIG (reference sequence). The length of the CDR3 is 13 residues. The CDR3 protein is CAWRGDRVDEQYF.

The V call is TRBV4-1, the J call TRBJ2-1; lacking DNA, the TRBD2 call made by TCRdb goes unchecked. Germline assignment: CDR1 MGHRA and CDR2 YSYEKL. The CDR3 sequence is 15 residues long. This chain's CDR3 is CASSHQPGLAGEQFF.

The chain joins TRBV7-8 to TRBJ1-1. Per germline, CDR1 SGHVS and CDR2 FQNEAQ. CDR3 size: 14 residues. CDR3 in amino acids: CASSFGGGDTEAFF.

This clonotype is medium-sized by frequency. V usage is TRBV28 and J usage is TRBJ1-1. Germline V gives CDR1 MDHEN, CDR2 SYDVKM. There are 15 residues in the CDR3. CDR3: CASSSLRRATAEAFF.

The rearrangement joins TRBV20-1 to TRBJ1-5. This CDR3 is 12 amino acids long. In germline, CDR1 is DFQATT, CDR2 SNEGSKA (reference sequence). The CDR3 loop reads CSARATNQPQHF.

The V gene is TRBV28, the J gene TRBJ1-2; TCRdb designates TRBD1, a call that cannot be tested without DNA. CDR3 size: 14 residues. Per germline, CDR1 MDHEN and CDR2 SYDVKM. The CDR3 sequence: CASSPTPGAGGYTF.

V usage is TRBV7-9 and J usage is TRBJ1-1; as DNA is missing, the TRBD1 call by TCRdb cannot be tested. The length of the CDR3 is 15 residues. Germline V gives CDR1 SEHNR, CDR2 FQNEAQ (reference sequence). CDR3 amino acids: CASSFGLSRVIEAFF.

This clonotype counts as medium-sized (0.01 to 0.1%) by frequency. The rearrangement joins TRBV5-1 to TRBJ2-2; the D call of TRBD1 rests on TCRdb alone, since no DNA is present to check it. This CDR3 has 15 amino acids. Germline loops: CDR1 SGHRS, CDR2 YFSETQ. This CDR3 is CASSWTGGYTGELFF.

This chain uses TRBV12-3 or TRBV12-4 with TRBJ2-7; with no DNA, the TCRdb D assignment of TRBD1 cannot be verified. The CDR3 has 12 residues. This CDR3 is CASRGQTYEQYF.

This chain uses TRBV2 with TRBJ1-1; the TRBD1 assignment by TCRdb is unverifiable without DNA. The CDR3 length is 13 residues. Germline V gene lookup returns CDR1 SNHLY and CDR2 FYNNEI. The CDR3 here is CASRARAGDEAFF.

The chain employs TRBV3-1 and TRBJ2-2; there is no DNA to check the TCRdb D call of TRBD2. Germline V gene sequence: CDR1 LGHDT, CDR2 YNNKEL (reference sequence). The CDR3 runs 16 residues. CDR3 amino acids: CASSQPSGGPTGELFF.

This sequence joins TRBV6-5 and TRBJ2-2; TCRdb calls TRBD2, which cannot be checked without DNA. CDR3 length: 17 amino acids. CDR1 MNHEY and CDR2 SVGAGI come from the germline V gene. The CDR3 loop reads CASSYLLAGGLAGELFF.

The chain employs TRBV5-1 and TRBJ1-2; TCRdb's assignment of TRBD1 cannot be checked, as there is no DNA. This CDR3 is built from 13 residues. From germline, CDR1 is SGHRS and CDR2 YFSETQ. The CDR3 loop reads CASSPTGAGGYTF.

The chain combines TRBV6-2 or TRBV6-3 with TRBJ1-5. Germline-derived CDR1 and CDR2 are MNHEY and SVGEGT. CDR3 length equals 14 residues. The chain's CDR3 is CASSYSSNTQPQHF.